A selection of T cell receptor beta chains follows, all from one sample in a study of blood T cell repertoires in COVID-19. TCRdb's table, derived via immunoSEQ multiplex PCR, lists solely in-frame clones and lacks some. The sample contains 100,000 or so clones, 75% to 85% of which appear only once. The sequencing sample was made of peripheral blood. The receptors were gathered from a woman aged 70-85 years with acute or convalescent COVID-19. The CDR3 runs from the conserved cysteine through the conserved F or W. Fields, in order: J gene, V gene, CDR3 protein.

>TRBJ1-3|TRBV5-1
CASSGRTGRSGNTIYF
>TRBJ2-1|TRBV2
CASSERLAMTYNEQFF
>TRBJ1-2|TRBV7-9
CASSSSRGDRGYGYTF
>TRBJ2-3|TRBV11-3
CASSKGPGDTQYF
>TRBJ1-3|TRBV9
CASSTTGAGNTIYF
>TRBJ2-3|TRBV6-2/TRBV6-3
CASSLALADTQYF
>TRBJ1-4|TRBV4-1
CASSQEAGATNEKLFF
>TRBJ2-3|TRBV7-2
CASSSGLAGGLSTDTQYF
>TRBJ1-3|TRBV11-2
CASTPSVNSGNTIYF
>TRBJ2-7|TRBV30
CAWKGINYEQYF
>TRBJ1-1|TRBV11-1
CASSLEGADTEAFF
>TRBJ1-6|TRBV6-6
CASSFGERSPLHF
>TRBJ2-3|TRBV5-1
CASRSTGSTDTQYF
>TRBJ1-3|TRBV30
CAWSAGTAGNTIYF
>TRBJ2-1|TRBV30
CAWSGQRVPSPGNEQFF
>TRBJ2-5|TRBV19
CASSRLNQETQYF
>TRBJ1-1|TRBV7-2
CASSLGRGDEAFF
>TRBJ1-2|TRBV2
CASRAARQDLGYTF
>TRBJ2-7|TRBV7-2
CASSLGGQGYEQYF
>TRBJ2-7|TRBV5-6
CASSWVAEGYEQYF
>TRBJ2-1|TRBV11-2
CASSFGGLAGANEQFF
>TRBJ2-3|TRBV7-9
CASSLPLSTDTQYF
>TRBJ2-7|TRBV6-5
CASSYMPGDYYEQYF
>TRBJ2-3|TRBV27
CASSTGLAGSIDTQYF
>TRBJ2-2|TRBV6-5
CASSSAGPTRSGELFF
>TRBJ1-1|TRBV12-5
CASGLDRGTWDTEAFF